This TCR beta chain was retrieved from a study of early T cells in non-severe SARS-CoV-2 infection. Study overall: Sequencing targeted bulk RNA from unsorted whole blood, leaving chains unpaired. Study-level findings and limits: There was a bias toward anti-spike CD8 responses in VDJdb matching, which missed private and CD4 specificities.

The junction had 18 bases not matched to a gene; V was cut back by 5 bases and J by 1 base. Germline CDR1 is SGHTA and CDR2 is FQGTGA. The CDR3 runs to 21 residues. Tagging with unique molecular identifiers was applied to individual cDNA molecules. TCRdb independently ran MiXCR on the 5' RACE reads; one entry per CDR3 protein. The sample lists roughly 63,000 distinct CDR3 sequences; roughly an eighth were seen once. Concerning this clonotype: Its antigen is undetermined.

This chain links TRBV7-3 with TRBJ2-3; 13 bases fit TRBD2. The sequencing input was whole blood. The receptor's source is an adult who was a healthcare worker with PCR-confirmed SARS-CoV-2 infection or an uninfected control (not recorded which). The DNA of the CDR3 is TGTGCCAGCAGCCGGCCCTGGGGCTCCACTAGCGGGAGGGTTGGCACAGATACGCAGTATTTT. Translating it yields CASSRPWGSTSGRVGTDTQYF.